Below, 5 T cell receptor beta chains from the same sample are listed, as sequenced in a study of a mutant IDH1 vaccine in newly diagnosed glioma. Profiled with immunoSEQ multiplex PCR; TCRdb holds only in-frame clones, not every one. The sample records about 64,000 clones, 85% being singletons. Their antigen targets remain unknown. Time point: week 23, last vaccination. Alongside topical imiquimod, each dose of vaccine comprised 300 ug of mutant IDH1 20-mer peptide. The source material was PBMCs, sampled from a glioma patient whose treatment included an IDH1 peptide vaccine. These receptors all stem from a man aged 25-40 years with glioma.

The V and J genes are TRBV30 and TRBJ2-7; 8 nucleotides line up with TRBD2. Germline-derived CDR1 and CDR2 are GTSNPN and SVGIG (reference sequence). V lost 7 bases, J lost 6 bases, and 14 bases stayed unmatched. This CDR3 contains 14 residues. CDR3 residues: CAFPLREGLGEQYF. The CDR3 nucleotides read TGTGCCTTCCCCCTTCGGGAGGGATTAGGCGAGCAGTACTTC.

This chain uses TRBV30 with TRBJ2-3; D perhaps matches TRBD1 (5 bases). The V end was cut by 2 bases, the J end by 6 bases, with 12 bases between. This CDR3 has 13 amino acids. The germline gives CDR1 GTSNPN, CDR2 SVGIG (reference sequence). Here the CDR3 DNA reads TGTGCCTGGAGTCCCAGGGTGCGGGATACGCAGTATTTT. Translating it yields CAWSPRVRDTQYF. Combining the CDR3 with reference TRBV30 and TRBJ2-3 gives the whole variable domain SQTIHQWPATLVQPVGSPLSLECTVEGTSNPNLYWYRQAAGRGLQLLFYSVGIGQISSEVPQNLSASRPQDRQFILSSKKLLLSDSGFYLCAWSPRVRDTQYFGPGTRLTVL.

The V and J genes are TRBV2 and TRBJ1-6; perhaps TRBD1 as D (5 bases). Per the germline V gene, CDR1 is SNHLY and CDR2 is FYNNEI. CDR3 length: 13 residues. V was pared by 8 bases and J by 8 bases, with 13 bases between. The CDR3 is CASFQDNHSPLHF. The CDR3 DNA reads as TGTGCCAGCTTCCAGGACAATCATTCACCCCTCCACTTT. The complete variable domain, with remaining parts taken from reference TRBV2 and TRBJ1-6, reads EPEVTQTPSHQVTQMGQEVILRCVPISNHLYFYWYRQILGQKVEFLVSFYNNEISEKSEIFDDQFSVERPDGSNFTLKIRSTKLEDSAMYFCASFQDNHSPLHFGNGTRLTVT.

The V and J genes are TRBV6-1 and TRBJ1-2; D remains ambiguous. The germline V gene has CDR1 MNHNS and CDR2 SASEGT. The germline V and J ends were trimmed by 6 bases and 4 bases, with 18 bases remaining between them. This CDR3 has 15 amino acids. The DNA for the CDR3 is TGTGCCAGCAGCACGATGGGAACGGCGGGCTATGGCTACACCTTC. Encoded protein: CASSTMGTAGYGYTF.

This clone came up once. The chain carries TRBV6-6 and TRBJ1-1; D is ambiguous. Trimming removed 0 bases at V and 1 base at J, with 12 bases between. Germline values: CDR1 MNHNY, CDR2 SVGAGI (reference sequence). The CDR3 contains 16 residues. The CDR3 is CASSYSRVISNTEAFF. Here the CDR3 DNA reads TGTGCCAGCAGTTACTCGAGGGTTATCTCGAACACTGAAGCTTTCTTT.